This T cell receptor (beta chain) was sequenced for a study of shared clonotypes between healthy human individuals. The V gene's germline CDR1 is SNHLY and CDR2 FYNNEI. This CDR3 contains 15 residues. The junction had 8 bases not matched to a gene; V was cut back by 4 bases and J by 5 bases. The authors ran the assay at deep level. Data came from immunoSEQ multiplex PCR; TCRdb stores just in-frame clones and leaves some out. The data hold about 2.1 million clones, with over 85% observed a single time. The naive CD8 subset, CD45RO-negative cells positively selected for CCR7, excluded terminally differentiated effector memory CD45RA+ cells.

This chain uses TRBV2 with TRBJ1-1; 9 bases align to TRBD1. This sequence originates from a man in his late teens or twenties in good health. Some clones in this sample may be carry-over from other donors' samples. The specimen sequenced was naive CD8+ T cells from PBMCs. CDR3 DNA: TGTGCCAGCAGTGCTAACAGGGGGCCCCAGACTGAAGCTTTCTTT. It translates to CASSANRGPQTEAFF.